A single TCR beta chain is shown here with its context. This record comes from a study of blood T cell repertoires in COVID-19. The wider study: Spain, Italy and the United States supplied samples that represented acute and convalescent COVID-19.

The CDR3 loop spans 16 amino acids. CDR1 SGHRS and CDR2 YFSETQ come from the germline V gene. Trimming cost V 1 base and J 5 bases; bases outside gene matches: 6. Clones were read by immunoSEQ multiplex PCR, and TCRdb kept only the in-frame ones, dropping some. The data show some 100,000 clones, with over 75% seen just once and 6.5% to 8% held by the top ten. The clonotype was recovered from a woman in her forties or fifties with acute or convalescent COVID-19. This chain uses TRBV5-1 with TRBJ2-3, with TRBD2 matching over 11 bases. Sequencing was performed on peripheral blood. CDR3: CASSLSLAGGLDTQYF. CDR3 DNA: TGCGCCAGCAGCTTGTCTCTAGCGGGGGGCTTAGATACGCAGTATTTT.